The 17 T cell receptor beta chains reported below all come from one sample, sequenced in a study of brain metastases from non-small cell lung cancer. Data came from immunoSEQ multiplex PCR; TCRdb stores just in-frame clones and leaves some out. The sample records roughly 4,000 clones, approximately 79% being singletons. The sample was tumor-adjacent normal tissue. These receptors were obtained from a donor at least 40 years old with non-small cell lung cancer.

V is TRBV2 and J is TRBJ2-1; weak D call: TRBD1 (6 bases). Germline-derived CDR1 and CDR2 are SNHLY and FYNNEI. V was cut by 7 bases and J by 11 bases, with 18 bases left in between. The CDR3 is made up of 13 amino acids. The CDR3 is CASIGTTGSKQFF. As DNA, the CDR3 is TGTGCCAGCATAGGGACAACCGGTAGTAAGCAGTTCTTC.

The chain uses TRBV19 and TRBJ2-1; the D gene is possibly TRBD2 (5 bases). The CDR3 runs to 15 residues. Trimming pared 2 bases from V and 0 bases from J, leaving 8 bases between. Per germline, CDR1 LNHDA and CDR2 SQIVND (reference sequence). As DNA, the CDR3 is TGTGCCAGTAGTATACAGGCGGGCTCCTACAATGAGCAGTTCTTC. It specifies CASSIQAGSYNEQFF.

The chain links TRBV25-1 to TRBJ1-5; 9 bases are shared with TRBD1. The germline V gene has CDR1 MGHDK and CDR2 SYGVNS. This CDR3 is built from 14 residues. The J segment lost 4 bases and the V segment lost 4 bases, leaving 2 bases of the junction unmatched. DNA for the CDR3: TGTGCCAGCAGTGCCGGGACAGGGAATCAGCCCCAGCATTTT. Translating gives CASSAGTGNQPQHF.

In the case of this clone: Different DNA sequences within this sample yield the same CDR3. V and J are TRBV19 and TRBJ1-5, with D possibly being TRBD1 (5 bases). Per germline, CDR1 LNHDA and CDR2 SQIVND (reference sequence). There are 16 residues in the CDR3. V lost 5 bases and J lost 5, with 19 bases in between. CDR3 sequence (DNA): TGTGCCAGTAGTGGTTTCGACAGATCGTTGGATCAGCCCCAGCATTTT. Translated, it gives CASSGFDRSLDQPQHF.

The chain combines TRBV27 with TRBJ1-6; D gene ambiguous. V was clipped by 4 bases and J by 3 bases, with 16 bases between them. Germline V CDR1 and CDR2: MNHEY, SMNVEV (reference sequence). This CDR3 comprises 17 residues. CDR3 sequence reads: CASSSSPVGVYNSPLHF. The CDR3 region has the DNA TGTGCCAGCAGTTCCTCGCCCGTTGGGGTCTATAATTCACCCCTCCACTTT.

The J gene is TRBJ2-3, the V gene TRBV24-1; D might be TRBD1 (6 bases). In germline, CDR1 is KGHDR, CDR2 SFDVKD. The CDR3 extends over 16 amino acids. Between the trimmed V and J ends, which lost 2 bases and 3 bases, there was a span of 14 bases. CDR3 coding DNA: TGTGCCACCAGTGATTATGGGGGCGCTTGGACAGATACGCAGTATTTT. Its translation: CATSDYGGAWTDTQYF.

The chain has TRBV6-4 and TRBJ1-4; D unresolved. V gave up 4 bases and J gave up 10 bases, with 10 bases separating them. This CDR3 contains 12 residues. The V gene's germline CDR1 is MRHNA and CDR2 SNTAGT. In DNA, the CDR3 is TGTGCCAGCAGTGGAGGTTCCGGAAAACTGTTTTTT. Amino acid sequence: CASSGGSGKLFF.

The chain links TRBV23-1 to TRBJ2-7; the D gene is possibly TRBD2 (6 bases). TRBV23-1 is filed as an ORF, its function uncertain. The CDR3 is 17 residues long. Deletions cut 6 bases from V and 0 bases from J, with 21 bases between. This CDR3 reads CASSRLVAASFSYEQYF. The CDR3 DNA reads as TGCGCCAGCAGCCGATTGGTAGCGGCTTCATTCTCCTACGAGCAGTACTTC.

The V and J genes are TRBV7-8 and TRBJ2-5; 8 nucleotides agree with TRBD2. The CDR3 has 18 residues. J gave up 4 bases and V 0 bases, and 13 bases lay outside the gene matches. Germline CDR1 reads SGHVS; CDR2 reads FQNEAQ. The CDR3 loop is CASSLALRRLAGTETQYF. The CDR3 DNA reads TGTGCCAGCAGCTTAGCTCTGAGACGATTAGCGGGAACAGAGACCCAGTACTTC.

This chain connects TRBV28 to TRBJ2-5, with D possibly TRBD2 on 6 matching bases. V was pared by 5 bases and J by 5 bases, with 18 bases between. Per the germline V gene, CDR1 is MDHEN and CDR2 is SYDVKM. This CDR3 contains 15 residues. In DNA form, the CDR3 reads TGTGCCAGCAGTCCTACACACTCCAGCGGGGAGACCCAGTACTTC. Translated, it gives CASSPTHSSGETQYF.

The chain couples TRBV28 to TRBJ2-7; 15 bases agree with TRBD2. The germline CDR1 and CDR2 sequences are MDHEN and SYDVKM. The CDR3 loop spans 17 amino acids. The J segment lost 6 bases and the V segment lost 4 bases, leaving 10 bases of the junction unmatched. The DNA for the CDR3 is TGTGCCAGCAGTTCTTGGACTAGCGGGAGGGCCATTCCCGAGCAGTACTTC. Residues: CASSSWTSGRAIPEQYF. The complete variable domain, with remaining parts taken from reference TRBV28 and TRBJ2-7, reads DVKVTQSSRYLVKRTGEKVFLECVQDMDHENMFWYRQDPGLGLRLIYFSYDVKMKEKGDIPEGYSVSREKKERFSLILESASTNQTSMYLCASSSWTSGRAIPEQYFGPGTRLTVT.

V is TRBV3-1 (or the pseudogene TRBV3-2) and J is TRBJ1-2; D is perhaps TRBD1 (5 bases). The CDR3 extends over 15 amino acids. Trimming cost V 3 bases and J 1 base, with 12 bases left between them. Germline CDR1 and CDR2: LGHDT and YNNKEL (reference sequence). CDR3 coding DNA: TGTGCCAGCAGCCATCTACAGGATTTTAACTATGGCTACACCTTC. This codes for CASSHLQDFNYGYTF.

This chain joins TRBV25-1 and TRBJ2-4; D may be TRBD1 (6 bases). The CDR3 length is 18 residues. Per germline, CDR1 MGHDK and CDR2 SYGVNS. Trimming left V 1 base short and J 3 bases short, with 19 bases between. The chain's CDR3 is CASSEFSSGAGYKNIQYF. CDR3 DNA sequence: TGTGCCAGCAGTGAATTTTCCTCAGGGGCAGGTTACAAAAACATTCAGTACTTC.

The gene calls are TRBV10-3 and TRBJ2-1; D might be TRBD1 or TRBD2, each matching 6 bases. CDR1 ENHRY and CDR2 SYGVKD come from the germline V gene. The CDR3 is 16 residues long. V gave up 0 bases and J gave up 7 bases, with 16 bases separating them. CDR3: CAISESTGALGNEQFF. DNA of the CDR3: TGTGCCATCAGTGAGTCGACGGGGGCGTTAGGGAATGAGCAGTTCTTC.

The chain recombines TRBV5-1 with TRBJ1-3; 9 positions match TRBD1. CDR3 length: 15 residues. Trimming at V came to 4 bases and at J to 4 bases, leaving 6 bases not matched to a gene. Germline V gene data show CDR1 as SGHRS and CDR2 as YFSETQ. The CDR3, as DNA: TGCGCCAGCAGCCTGGGGACAGGGATCGGAAACACCATATATTTT. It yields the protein CASSLGTGIGNTIYF. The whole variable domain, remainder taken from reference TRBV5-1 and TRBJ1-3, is KAGVTQTPRYLIKTRGQQVTLSCSPISGHRSVSWYQQTPGQGLQFLFEYFSETQRNKGNFPGRFSGRQFSNSRSEMNVSTLELGDSALYLCASSLGTGIGNTIYFGEGSWLTVV.

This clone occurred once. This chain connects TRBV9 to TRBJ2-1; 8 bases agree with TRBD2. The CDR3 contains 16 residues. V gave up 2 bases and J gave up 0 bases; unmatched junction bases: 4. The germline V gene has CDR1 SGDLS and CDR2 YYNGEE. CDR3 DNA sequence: TGTGCCAGCAGCGTTGAGCGGGAGAGCTCCTACAATGAGCAGTTCTTC. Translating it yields CASSVERESSYNEQFF.

The CDR3 coding sequence is TGTGCCAGCAGCCCGAACCCGGGACAGGAATCCTATGGCTACACCTTC. It encodes CASSPNPGQESYGYTF. V is TRBV5-6 and J is TRBJ1-2; 8 bases align to TRBD1. This CDR3 has 16 residues. V was clipped by 4 bases and J by 4 bases; unmatched bases: 12. CDR1 SGHDT and CDR2 YYEEEE come from the germline V gene.